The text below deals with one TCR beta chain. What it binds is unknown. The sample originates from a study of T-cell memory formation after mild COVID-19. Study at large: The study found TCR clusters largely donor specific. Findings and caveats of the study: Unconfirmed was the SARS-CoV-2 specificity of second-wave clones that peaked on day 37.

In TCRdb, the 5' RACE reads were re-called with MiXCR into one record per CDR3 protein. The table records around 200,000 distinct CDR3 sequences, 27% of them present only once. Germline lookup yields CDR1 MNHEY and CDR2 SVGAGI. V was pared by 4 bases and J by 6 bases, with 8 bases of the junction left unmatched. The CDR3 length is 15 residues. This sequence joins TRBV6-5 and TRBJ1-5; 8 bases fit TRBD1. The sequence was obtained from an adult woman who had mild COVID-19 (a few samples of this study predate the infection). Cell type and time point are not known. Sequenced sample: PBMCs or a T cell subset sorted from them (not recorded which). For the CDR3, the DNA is TGTGCCAGCAGTTCGGGACAGGCCAGGGGTCAGCCCCAGCATTTT. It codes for CASSSGQARGQPQHF.